Each of the 24 T cell receptor beta chains below was sequenced from the same sample in a study of cytomegalovirus exposure and HLA in healthy donors. Generated by immunoSEQ multiplex PCR, the TCRdb table keeps only in-frame clones and is missing some. In the table there are 140,000 to 150,000 clones, roughly 86% of which are singletons. The sequenced sample consisted of PBMCs. These receptors came from a man aged 18 to 30 in good health and CMV-seropositive.

This chain links TRBV19 with TRBJ1-1; a weak D match, TRBD1 (5 bases). V was cut by 3 bases and J by 3 bases, with 11 bases left in between. The germline gives CDR1 LNHDA, CDR2 SQIVND (reference sequence). The CDR3 is 14 amino acids. The CDR3 loop is CASSMGGTYTEAFF. CDR3 nucleotides: TGTGCCAGTAGTATGGGGGGGACCTACACTGAAGCTTTCTTT.

DNA of the CDR3: TGTGCCAGCAGCTGGGGGGAATCCTACGAGCAGTACTTC. Translation: CASSWGESYEQYF. The chain is built from TRBV5-4 and TRBJ2-7; perhaps TRBD2 as D (6 bases). V lost 3 bases and J lost 1, with 8 bases in between. This CDR3 is built from 13 residues. In germline, CDR1 is SGHNT, CDR2 YYREEE (reference sequence).

This sequence joins TRBV28 and TRBJ1-2; 7 positions match TRBD1. The V gene end was trimmed by 1 base and the J gene end by 8 bases; junction bases not matched to a gene: 4. This CDR3 comprises 13 residues. Germline V gene data show CDR1 as MDHEN and CDR2 as SYDVKM. The CDR3, as DNA: TGTGCCAGCAGTTTATCGGACAGGAGGGGCTACACCTTC. This sequence encodes CASSLSDRRGYTF.

The CDR3 loop is CASQAAGPGELFF. The CDR3 nucleotides read TGTGCCAGCCAAGCTGCGGGTCCCGGGGAGCTGTTTTTT. This rearrangement joins TRBV14 to TRBJ2-2; D possibly corresponds to TRBD2 (5 bases). V dropped 8 bases and J dropped 6 bases, with 13 bases sitting between them. The CDR3 contains 13 residues. CDR1 is SGHDN, CDR2 FVKESK, per germline.

The chain is built from TRBV2 and TRBJ2-5, with TRBD2 matching over 8 bases. This CDR3 is built from 14 residues. Trimming took 6 bases from V and 1 from J; bases not matched to a gene: 4. The V gene's germline CDR1 is SNHLY and CDR2 FYNNEI. CDR3 nucleotides: TGTGCCAGCAGACTCACTAGCGGCCAAGAGACCCAGTACTTC. It codes for CASRLTSGQETQYF.

This chain uses TRBV30 with TRBJ1-4, with unresolved D. This CDR3 region has 14 residues. The V gene lost 2 bases and the J gene lost 4 bases, with 11 bases spanning the gap. Per germline, CDR1 GTSNPN and CDR2 SVGIG (reference sequence). Here the CDR3 DNA reads TGTGCCTGGAGTAGGACGGGGAGTAATGAAAAACTGTTTTTT. It codes for CAWSRTGSNEKLFF.

The chain couples TRBV2 to TRBJ1-2, with D possibly TRBD1 on 6 matching bases. The V and J ends lost 5 bases and 4 bases respectively, with 11 bases between them. The CDR3 has 13 residues. The germline CDR1 and CDR2 sequences are SNHLY and FYNNEI. The CDR3 protein is CASSPGAAYGYTF. As DNA, the CDR3 is TGTGCCAGCAGTCCAGGGGCTGCCTATGGCTACACCTTC.

This chain links TRBV6-1 with TRBJ1-1; possibly TRBD1 for D (6 bases). There are 12 residues in the CDR3. V lost 7 bases, J lost 11 bases, and 17 bases lay in between. Germline values: CDR1 MNHNS, CDR2 SASEGT. CDR3 sequence: CASTTDSTTAFF. In DNA form, the CDR3 reads TGTGCCAGCACTACGGACAGTACTACGGCTTTCTTT.

This chain uses TRBV5-1 with TRBJ2-7; D unclear. Trimming took off 0 bases at V and 3 bases at J, with 16 bases between the two ends. Germline CDR1 is SGHRS and CDR2 is YFSETQ. The length of the CDR3 is 16 residues. In DNA form, the CDR3 reads TGCGCCAGCAGCTTGGCCGAGCCTCGACTCAACTACGAGCAGTACTTC. Amino acids: CASSLAEPRLNYEQYF.

This rearrangement joins TRBV5-4 to TRBJ1-2, with D possibly matching TRBD1 (6 bases). Looked up from germline, CDR1 is SGHNT and CDR2 is YYREEE (reference sequence). V was trimmed by 3 bases and J by 7 bases, leaving 13 bases between them. This CDR3 spans 13 amino acids. CDR3: CASSSQGIGGYTF. The CDR3 bases are TGTGCCAGCAGCTCCCAGGGGATCGGTGGCTACACCTTC.

The V and J genes are TRBV13 and TRBJ2-1, with D possibly TRBD1 on 5 matching bases. Germline CDR1 is PRHDT and CDR2 is FYEKMQ (reference sequence). CDR3 size: 14 residues. Trimming pared 4 bases from V and 5 bases from J, leaving 12 bases between. The DNA for the CDR3 is TGTGCCAGCAGCTCGCAGGGAAAGAACAATGAGCAGTTCTTC. Translating gives CASSSQGKNNEQFF.

CDR3 in DNA: TGTGCCAGCAGCTTAATCCCCCTGCTATCGGCCGGGGAGCTGTTTTTT. It is translated as CASSLIPLLSAGELFF. The chain combines TRBV7-3 with TRBJ2-2; D remains ambiguous. The germline V gene encodes CDR1 SGHTA and CDR2 FQGTGA. CDR3 length: 16 amino acids. Trimming removed 1 base at V and 6 bases at J, with 15 bases between.

V usage is TRBV19 and J usage is TRBJ2-1; 9 nucleotides line up with TRBD2. Germline loops: CDR1 LNHDA, CDR2 SQIVND (reference sequence). Trimming at V came to 0 bases and at J to 0 bases, leaving 3 bases not matched to a gene. The CDR3 length is 17 residues. The CDR3 loop reads CASSIDLSGSSYNEQFF. CDR3 bases: TGTGCCAGTAGTATAGACCTTAGCGGGAGCTCCTACAATGAGCAGTTCTTC. Complete variable domain (other parts from reference TRBV19 and TRBJ2-1): DGGITQSPKYLFRKEGQNVTLSCEQNLNHDAMYWYRQDPGQGLRLIYYSQIVNDFQKGDIAEGYSVSREKKESFPLTVTSAQKNPTAFYLCASSIDLSGSSYNEQFFGPGTRLTVL.

The genes are TRBV29-1 and TRBJ2-7; 11 nucleotides agree with TRBD2. There are 15 residues in the CDR3. Germline V CDR1 and CDR2: SQVTM, ANQGSEA. J was trimmed by 1 base and V by 6 bases; bases with no gene match: 8. The CDR3 nucleotides are TGCAGCGTCCTACTTGGGACTAGCGGATCCTACGAGCAGTACTTC. This encodes CSVLLGTSGSYEQYF.

V gene TRBV2 combines with J gene TRBJ1-5, with a tentative D call TRBD1 (5 bases). Trimming took off 4 bases at V and 3 bases at J, with 10 bases between the two ends. Germline V gene data show CDR1 as SNHLY and CDR2 as FYNNEI. The CDR3 has 14 amino acids. CDR3 bases: TGTGCCAGCAGTGTGCAGGGATTCAATCAGCCCCAGCATTTT. This encodes CASSVQGFNQPQHF. Full variable domain (rest looked up from reference TRBV2 and TRBJ1-5): EPEVTQTPSHQVTQMGQEVILRCVPISNHLYFYWYRQILGQKVEFLVSFYNNEISEKSEIFDDQFSVERPDGSNFTLKIRSTKLEDSAMYFCASSVQGFNQPQHFGDGTRLSIL.

The rearrangement uses TRBV7-9 and TRBJ1-2; D is uncertain. Trimming took off 5 bases at V and 1 base at J, with 14 bases between the two ends. The germline V gene encodes CDR1 SEHNR and CDR2 FQNEAQ (reference sequence). The CDR3 has 15 amino acids. In DNA, the CDR3 is TGTGCCAGCAGCCCCGAATCGGTAATTAACTATGGCTACACCTTC. Translation gives CASSPESVINYGYTF.

The CDR3 DNA is TGTGCCAGCAGCAGCGGGGTGCCAGGTGGTGAGCAGTTCTTC. This encodes CASSSGVPGGEQFF. This chain links TRBV19 with TRBJ2-1; 7 nucleotides align to TRBD2. V shed 9 bases and J 9 bases; nucleotides not matched to a gene: 14. This CDR3 has 14 amino acids. Germline V gene sequence: CDR1 LNHDA, CDR2 SQIVND (reference sequence).

The gene calls are TRBV7-9 and TRBJ1-2; 8 bases align to TRBD1. Germline V CDR1 and CDR2: SEHNR, FQNEAQ (reference sequence). CDR3 length: 16 amino acids. The V gene end was trimmed by 5 bases and the J gene end by 0 bases; junction bases not matched to a gene: 8. The CDR3 DNA reads TGTGCCAGCAGCACTAAGGGGACAGGTCCTAACTATGGCTACACCTTC. It yields the protein CASSTKGTGPNYGYTF.

The chain links TRBV30 to TRBJ1-1; D not resolved. The CDR3 sequence is 15 residues long. From germline, CDR1 is GTSNPN and CDR2 SVGIG (reference sequence). V was shortened by 0 bases and J by 6 bases, with 17 bases between the two germline ends. In nucleotides, the CDR3 is TGTGCCTGGAGTGTGGTGTGGCAGAGGATCCCTGAAGCTTTCTTT. This codes for CAWSVVWQRIPEAFF.

This clone turned up a few times. The CDR3 region is CASSPPSGWANYEQYF. The CDR3 DNA sequence: TGTGCCAGCAGCCCACCGTCGGGGTGGGCTAACTACGAGCAGTACTTC. The chain carries TRBV7-2 and TRBJ2-7; a weak D match, TRBD2 (5 bases). Deletions cut 5 bases from V and 3 bases from J, with 20 bases between. CDR3 length equals 16 residues. Germline V gives CDR1 SGHTA, CDR2 FQGNSA.

The chain has TRBV5-1 and TRBJ2-7, with 7 bases aligning to TRBD2. After removal of 5 bases from V and 0 bases from J, the junction contained 8 bases not matched to a gene. The germline V gene encodes CDR1 SGHRS and CDR2 YFSETQ. This CDR3 is built from 15 residues. The CDR3 region is CASSTGGSPSYEQYF. The CDR3 DNA reads as TGCGCCAGCAGTACCGGGGGGTCCCCCTCCTACGAGCAGTACTTC.

The rearrangement uses TRBV18 and TRBJ2-1, with TRBD2 matching over 13 bases. Germline values: CDR1 KGHSH, CDR2 LQKENI. V was clipped by 3 bases and J by 5 bases; unmatched bases: 1. The CDR3 is made up of 15 amino acids. The DNA of the CDR3 is TGTGCCAGCTCACCGGGACTAGCGGGAAACAATGAGCAGTTCTTC. Its protein is CASSPGLAGNNEQFF.

This clone was detected once. This chain joins TRBV6-1 and TRBJ2-3; 8 nucleotides agree with TRBD1. The germline V gene has CDR1 MNHNS and CDR2 SASEGT. The CDR3 length is 16 residues. The trim removed 4 bases at V and 1 base at J, leaving 7 bases unmatched. CDR3 residues: CASSGSTGEGTDTQYF. The CDR3 DNA is TGTGCCAGCAGTGGGTCGACAGGGGAGGGCACAGATACGCAGTATTTT.

V and J are TRBV12-5 and TRBJ2-1; D may be TRBD1 (6 bases). V shed 5 bases and J shed 0 bases, with 11 bases lying between them. Germline CDR1 reads LGHNT; CDR2 reads FRNRAP. The CDR3 covers 15 residues. CDR3 in DNA: TGTGCTAGTGGTATACAGGGCACCTCCTACAATGAGCAGTTCTTC. This codes for CASGIQGTSYNEQFF.